These 30 T cell receptor beta chains originate from one sample sequenced in a study of PD-L1 blockade in urothelial cancer. The table came from immunoSEQ multiplex PCR; TCRdb's copy has only in-frame clones and leaves some out. The data hold 66,000 or so clones, with around nine tenths observed a single time. The time point denotes: peripheral blood 6 weeks after treatment start. The sample here was PBMCs, taken around atezolizumab (anti-PD-L1) treatment. The receptors were sampled from a man in his sixties with urothelial cancer.

V gene TRBV19 combines with J gene TRBJ2-1, with D perhaps matching TRBD2 (6 bases). Germline loops: CDR1 LNHDA, CDR2 SQIVND (reference sequence). This CDR3 is built from 14 residues. The V end lost 5 bases, the J end lost 4 bases, and 12 bases lay between the germline ends. The CDR3 reads CASSDGGIYNEQFF. The CDR3 region has the DNA TGTGCCAGTAGTGATGGCGGGATTTACAATGAGCAGTTCTTC.

The chain links TRBV19 to TRBJ2-1, with D possibly being TRBD2 (7 bases). CDR3 length equals 16 residues. Trimming removed 6 bases from V and 8 bases from J, with 23 bases in between. The germline CDR1 and CDR2 sequences are LNHDA and SQIVND (reference sequence). CDR3 DNA sequence: TGTGCCAGTAGCCTACTCGGGGGGCCCGATAGGGATGAGCAGTTCTTC. Its translation: CASSLLGGPDRDEQFF.

This clone appeared a single time. V gene TRBV19 combines with J gene TRBJ1-4; 9 positions match TRBD1. CDR3 size: 14 residues. V shed 6 bases and J 8 bases; nucleotides not matched to a gene: 7. Germline CDR1 reads LNHDA; CDR2 reads SQIVND (reference sequence). Here the CDR3 DNA reads TGTGCCAGTAGCAGGGACAGGGCGTCCGAAAAACTGTTTTTT. Its protein product is CASSRDRASEKLFF. Drawing the rest from reference TRBV19 and TRBJ1-4, the complete variable domain is DGGITQSPKYLFRKEGQNVTLSCEQNLNHDAMYWYRQDPGQGLRLIYYSQIVNDFQKGDIAEGYSVSREKKESFPLTVTSAQKNPTAFYLCASSRDRASEKLFFGSGTQLSVL.

V gene TRBV5-4 combines with J gene TRBJ1-2; D remains ambiguous. Germline V gene lookup returns CDR1 SGHNT and CDR2 YYREEE (reference sequence). V was trimmed by 0 bases and J by 0 bases, leaving 6 bases between them. CDR3 length equals 14 residues. The DNA for the CDR3 is TGTGCCAGCAGCTTGGGGGGAGCTAACTATGGCTACACCTTC. It is translated as CASSLGGANYGYTF.

This clone occurred once. The V and J genes are TRBV6-5 and TRBJ2-1, with D uncertain. Trimming stripped 7 bases from V and 0 bases from J, with 7 bases between. CDR3 length: 13 residues. Germline V gene sequence: CDR1 MNHEY, CDR2 SVGAGI. The CDR3 region is CASTNNSYNEQFF. The CDR3 DNA is TGTGCCAGCACAAACAACTCCTACAATGAGCAGTTCTTC.

The CDR3 spells CASSPPPGWVEQYF. The CDR3 nucleotides read TGTGCCAGCTCACCGCCCCCAGGGTGGGTCGAGCAGTACTTC. The chain couples TRBV18 to TRBJ2-7; tentatively, D is TRBD1 (5 bases). CDR1 and CDR2 (germline): KGHSH, LQKENI. Trimming cost V 3 bases and J 6 bases, with 15 bases left between them. This CDR3 contains 14 residues.

This chain connects TRBV5-6 to TRBJ1-4; no definite D call. V was shortened by 0 bases and J by 1 base, with 10 bases between the two germline ends. The germline gives CDR1 SGHDT, CDR2 YYEEEE. This CDR3 spans 16 amino acids. CDR3 nucleotide sequence: TGTGCCAGCAGCTTGGGCGGGCAGGAAACTAATGAAAAACTGTTTTTT. This encodes CASSLGGQETNEKLFF.

The chain carries TRBV27 and TRBJ2-7; TRBD1 matches at 7 bases. The V gene's germline CDR1 is MNHEY and CDR2 SMNVEV (reference sequence). This CDR3 has 14 residues. Germline trimming cut 3 bases from V and 3 bases from J; bases unmatched to any gene: 5. The CDR3 protein is CASSLDRRYYEQYF. CDR3 bases: TGTGCCAGCAGTTTGGACAGGCGATACTACGAGCAGTACTTC.

The chain employs TRBV7-2 and TRBJ2-7; 7 bases match TRBD2. Trimming removed 5 bases from V and 0 bases from J; junction bases left unmatched: 4. Germline lookup yields CDR1 SGHTA and CDR2 FQGNSA. The CDR3 length is 14 residues. CDR3 nucleotide sequence: TGTGCCAGCAGCATGGGGAGGGCCTCCTACGAGCAGTACTTC. Its translation is CASSMGRASYEQYF.

This clone was counted a few times. The rearrangement joins TRBV7-9 to TRBJ1-1; D may be TRBD1 (6 bases). This CDR3 is 15 amino acids long. CDR1 and CDR2 (germline): SEHNR, FQNEAQ (reference sequence). V dropped 5 bases and J dropped 6 bases, with 19 bases sitting between them. In nucleotides, the CDR3 is TGTGCCAGCAGCCAGAGTTGGCAGGGGCACGCTGAAGCTTTCTTT. Residues: CASSQSWQGHAEAFF.

A few counts support this clone. This sequence joins TRBV2 and TRBJ1-5; D is unclear. V dropped 3 bases and J dropped 7 bases, with 7 bases sitting between them. This CDR3 spans 12 amino acids. The germline CDR1 and CDR2 sequences are SNHLY and FYNNEI. This CDR3 is CASSDSRQPQHF. For the CDR3, the DNA is TGTGCCAGCAGTGATTCGAGACAGCCCCAGCATTTT.

The chain couples TRBV6-5 to TRBJ2-2, with TRBD2 matching over 8 bases. CDR3 length: 13 residues. Germline V CDR1 and CDR2: MNHEY, SVGAGI. Trimming cost V 2 bases and J 11 bases; bases outside gene matches: 4. The DNA of the CDR3 is TGTGCCAGCAGTTACACCGTAGCGGGAGAGCTGTTTTTT. As protein: CASSYTVAGELFF.

The J gene is TRBJ1-1, the V gene TRBV18; no definite D call. V dropped 3 bases and J dropped 3 bases, with 14 bases sitting between them. This CDR3 contains 15 residues. Looked up from germline, CDR1 is KGHSH and CDR2 is LQKENI. The CDR3 DNA reads as TGTGCCAGCTCACCCGGGATGGGTCTGGACACTGAAGCTTTCTTT. This gives the protein CASSPGMGLDTEAFF.

This rearrangement joins TRBV19 to TRBJ2-2; possibly TRBD2 for D (7 bases). Germline lookup yields CDR1 LNHDA and CDR2 SQIVND (reference sequence). This CDR3 contains 15 residues. Trimming took off 6 bases at V and 4 bases at J, with 15 bases between the two ends. This chain's CDR3 is CASRMAGARTGELFF. For the CDR3, the DNA is TGTGCCAGTAGGATGGCGGGGGCTCGCACCGGGGAGCTGTTTTTT. Complete variable domain (other parts from reference TRBV19 and TRBJ2-2): DGGITQSPKYLFRKEGQNVTLSCEQNLNHDAMYWYRQDPGQGLRLIYYSQIVNDFQKGDIAEGYSVSREKKESFPLTVTSAQKNPTAFYLCASRMAGARTGELFFGEGSRLTVL.

The chain carries TRBV12-5 and TRBJ2-3, with D maybe TRBD1 (6 bases). Germline V gives CDR1 LGHNT, CDR2 FRNRAP. This CDR3 contains 16 residues. Trimming removed 0 bases from V and 4 bases from J, with 14 bases in between. For the CDR3, the DNA is TGTGCTAGTGGTTTGGTCAGGGGTTCAAACGCAGATACGCAGTATTTT. This codes for CASGLVRGSNADTQYF.

The chain uses TRBV29-1 and TRBJ1-1, with D possibly TRBD1 on 5 matching bases. This CDR3 comprises 13 residues. Trimming stripped 4 bases from V and 1 base from J, with 10 bases between. Germline CDR1 reads SQVTM; CDR2 reads ANQGSEA. The CDR3 region has the DNA TGCAGCGTTGTCGAGACAGCGAACACTGAAGCTTTCTTT. Protein sequence: CSVVETANTEAFF.

The V gene is TRBV4-3, the J gene TRBJ2-1; the match to TRBD1 covers 8 bases. CDR3 size: 18 residues. Germline lookup yields CDR1 LGHNA and CDR2 YSLEER. The V segment lost 0 bases and the J segment 4 bases; nucleotides outside the gene matches: 11. CDR3 loop: CASSQDWEGQGSYNEQFF. DNA of the CDR3: TGCGCCAGCAGCCAAGATTGGGAAGGACAGGGCTCTTACAATGAGCAGTTCTTC.

The chain carries TRBV9 and TRBJ2-1; 9 bases line up with TRBD2. This CDR3 is 16 amino acids long. V was pared by 1 base and J by 7 bases, with 9 bases of the junction left unmatched. Germline V CDR1 and CDR2: SGDLS, YYNGEE. The CDR3 sequence: CASSVNPAGGPNEQFF. The CDR3 bases are TGTGCCAGCAGCGTAAATCCAGCGGGGGGCCCGAATGAGCAGTTCTTC.

The gene calls are TRBV11-3 and TRBJ2-1; TRBD2 matches at 10 bases. CDR3 size: 16 residues. The trim removed 2 bases at V and 8 bases at J, leaving 9 bases unmatched. In germline, CDR1 is SGHNT, CDR2 YENEEA. The CDR3 loop is CASSLRTGTSVYEQFF. The DNA of the CDR3 is TGTGCCAGCAGCTTACGGACCGGGACTAGCGTCTATGAGCAGTTCTTC.

This chain joins TRBV5-1 and TRBJ2-1; 8 bases map to TRBD2. The CDR3 is made up of 15 amino acids. V trimming: 7 bases; J trimming: 0 bases; junction bases outside the gene matches: 6. In germline, CDR1 is SGHRS, CDR2 YFSETQ. DNA of the CDR3: TGCGCCAGCGCCCCACTAGCGGACTCCTACAATGAGCAGTTCTTC. It yields the protein CASAPLADSYNEQFF.

This clone was seen more than once but under ten times. This sequence joins TRBV30 and TRBJ2-2; TRBD1 is a possible D gene (6 bases). V was clipped by 1 base and J by 13 bases, with 13 bases between them. The CDR3 runs to 12 residues. Germline CDR1 and CDR2: GTSNPN and SVGIG (reference sequence). CDR3 bases: TGTGCCTGGAGTGATCAGGGGCTACCGCTGTTTTTT. Protein product: CAWSDQGLPLFF.

The chain employs TRBV5-1 and TRBJ1-2; perhaps TRBD1 as D (6 bases). The V gene lost 3 bases and the J gene lost 8 bases, with 17 bases spanning the gap. This CDR3 comprises 14 residues. Germline V gene data show CDR1 as SGHRS and CDR2 as YFSETQ. This CDR3 is CASSSSQGSEGYTF. CDR3 DNA sequence: TGCGCCAGCAGCTCCTCACAGGGATCAGAAGGCTACACCTTC.

The chain uses TRBV15 and TRBJ2-7; D might be TRBD1 (5 bases). The CDR3 contains 15 residues. Per germline, CDR1 LNHNV and CDR2 YYDKDF (reference sequence). Trimming removed 0 bases at V and 2 bases at J, with 11 bases between. CDR3: CATSRDIGVAYEQYF. The DNA of the CDR3 is TGTGCCACCAGCAGAGATATAGGGGTGGCCTACGAGCAGTACTTC.

This CDR3 reads CASSQQGLDQPQHF. The CDR3 DNA is TGTGCCAGCTCTCAACAGGGGCTAGATCAGCCCCAGCATTTT. The rearrangement joins TRBV18 to TRBJ1-5; 7 bases fit TRBD1. CDR1 and CDR2 from the germline V gene are KGHSH and LQKENI. The CDR3 length is 14 residues. The junction had 7 bases not matched to a gene; V was cut back by 6 bases and J by 5 bases. Full variable domain (rest looked up from reference TRBV18 and TRBJ1-5): NAGVMQNPRHLVRRRGQEARLRCSPMKGHSHVYWYRQLPEEGLKFMVYLQKENIIDESGMPKERFSAEFPKEGPSILRIQQVVRGDSAAYFCASSQQGLDQPQHFGDGTRLSIL.

V is TRBV27 and J is TRBJ2-1; 7 nucleotides match TRBD1. Germline V gene data show CDR1 as MNHEY and CDR2 as SMNVEV (reference sequence). The CDR3 is 16 amino acids. V shed 6 bases, J shed 0 bases, and the junction held 8 bases outside the gene matches. The CDR3 coding sequence is TGTGCCAGCAGCCCCACGACAGGGCCCTCCTACAATGAGCAGTTCTTC. The encoded protein is CASSPTTGPSYNEQFF.

This chain joins TRBV6-5 and TRBJ2-5; D gene ambiguous. The CDR3 totals 14 residues. The V end was cut by 6 bases, the J end by 7 bases, with 18 bases between. The germline V gene has CDR1 MNHEY and CDR2 SVGAGI. CDR3 amino acids: CASRQGQAIGTQYF. For the CDR3, the DNA is TGTGCCAGCAGGCAAGGTCAGGCCATAGGGACCCAGTACTTC.

J is TRBJ2-4 and V is TRBV7-3; TRBD1 agrees at 9 bases. From germline, CDR1 is SGHTA and CDR2 FQGTGA. V trimming: 7 bases; J trimming: 7 bases; junction bases outside the gene matches: 8. The CDR3 contains 14 residues. The CDR3 bases are TGTGCCAGCAACCTTGGGACAGGGAAGAACATTCAGTACTTC. Residues: CASNLGTGKNIQYF.

The chain couples TRBV7-6 to TRBJ1-5; D unresolved. CDR1 is SGHVS and CDR2 is FNYEAQ in the germline V gene. Trimming pared 0 bases from V and 7 bases from J, leaving 4 bases between. The length of the CDR3 is 12 residues. The CDR3 bases are TGTGCCAGCAGCTTAGCCGGGCAGCCCCAGCATTTT. It yields the protein CASSLAGQPQHF. Looking up the rest from reference TRBV7-6 and TRBJ1-5 gives the full variable domain: GAGVSQSPRYKVTKRGQDVALRCDPISGHVSLYWYRQALGQGPEFLTYFNYEAQQDKSGLPNDRFSAERPEGSISTLTIQRTEQRDSAMYRCASSLAGQPQHFGDGTRLSIL.

This chain uses TRBV11-3 with TRBJ1-2; 8 bases are a match to TRBD1. CDR1 and CDR2 (germline): SGHNT, YENEEA. The CDR3 extends over 14 amino acids. Germline trimming cut 5 bases from V and 7 bases from J; bases unmatched to any gene: 9. The DNA of the CDR3 is TGTGCCAGCAGCCTCCGACAGGGGAGAAGTGGCTACACCTTC. Its translation: CASSLRQGRSGYTF.

The sample holds a few counts of this clone. V usage is TRBV5-6 and J usage is TRBJ1-5; TRBD1 is a possible D gene (5 bases). The ends were cut back, 0 bases at V and 0 bases at J, with 7 bases in the middle. Germline CDR1 SGHDT, CDR2 YYEEEE. The CDR3 contains 15 residues. CDR3 coding DNA: TGTGCCAGCAGCTTGGGGGGCAGTAGCAATCAGCCCCAGCATTTT. Protein product: CASSLGGSSNQPQHF.